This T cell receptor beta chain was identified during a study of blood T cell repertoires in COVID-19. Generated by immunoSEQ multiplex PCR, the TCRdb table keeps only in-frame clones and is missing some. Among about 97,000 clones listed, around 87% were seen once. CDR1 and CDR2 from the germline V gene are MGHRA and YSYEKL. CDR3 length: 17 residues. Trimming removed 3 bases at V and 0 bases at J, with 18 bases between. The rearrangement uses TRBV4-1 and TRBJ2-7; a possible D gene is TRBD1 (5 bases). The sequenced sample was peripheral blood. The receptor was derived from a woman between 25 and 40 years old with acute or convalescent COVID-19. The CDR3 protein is CASSHQEKGATSYEQYF. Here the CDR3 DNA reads TGCGCCAGCAGCCACCAAGAAAAAGGGGCTACCTCCTACGAGCAGTACTTC.